This T cell receptor beta chain was sequenced during a study of T cell changes during pregnancy in multiple sclerosis. The V gene end was trimmed by 6 bases and the J gene end by 5 bases; junction bases not matched to a gene: 5. The CDR3 runs 14 residues. Germline V gives CDR1 MNHEY, CDR2 SMNVEV (reference sequence). Sequencing used immunoSEQ multiplex PCR; TCRdb keeps in-frame clones, though not all of them. This table has 30,000 to 40,000 clones, more than 75% appearing once. The sample consisted of CD8+ T cells from peripheral blood mononuclear cells, taken in the third trimester of pregnancy. The source of this sequence is a female donor with multiple sclerosis, enrolled in a pregnancy study. The rearrangement joins TRBV27 to TRBJ2-1; 9 positions match TRBD2. The CDR3: CASRPGLAHNEQFF. CDR3 nucleotides: TGTGCCAGCAGACCGGGACTAGCACACAATGAGCAGTTCTTC.